These T cell receptor beta chains were read from a single sample in a study of T cells after yellow fever vaccination. TCRdb re-analysed the 5' RACE reads in MiXCR, keeping a single row per CDR3 protein. The sample lists about 400,000 distinct CDR3 sequences; more than 9% were seen once. The specimen comprised PBMCs, sampled on the day of the first yellow fever vaccination. These receptors were obtained from a man between 18 and 35 years old who received the YFV17D yellow fever vaccine. CDR3s leave out the opening cysteine and the closing phenylalanine or tryptophan.

13	TRBV7-2	TRBJ1-2	ASTPSPGAIYGYT
10	TRBV7-9	TRBJ1-6	ASSWENSPLH
13	TRBV12-3/TRBV12-4	TRBJ1-1	ASSRQGTEFTEAF
13	TRBV19	TRBJ1-1	ASSKPDRGLAEAF
15	TRBV5-1	TRBJ2-4	ASSLAGDGLAKNIQY
12	TRBV7-9	TRBJ1-5	ASSRTGNNQSQH
13	TRBV30	TRBJ2-1	AWSLTPGLQSEQF
14	TRBV6-1	TRBJ2-5	ASRIDETSFRETQY
12	TRBV12-3/TRBV12-4	TRBJ2-1	ASSKGRYYNEQF
12	TRBV10-3	TRBJ1-4	ATRGTASNEKLF
13	TRBV2	TRBJ1-6	ASRLQGQVGSPLH
13	TRBV4-1	TRBJ2-3	ASSERGSRLDTQY
10	TRBV29-1	TRBJ2-7	SVENVAYEQY
12	TRBV7-2	TRBJ1-5	ASSLAQPYQPQH
14	TRBV12-3/TRBV12-4	TRBJ2-2	ASSLRRTSKTGELF
12	TRBV5-1	TRBJ2-7	ASSLAGGIDEQY
13	TRBV12-3/TRBV12-4	TRBJ2-1	ASTRAGGPYNEQF
13	TRBV20-1	TRBJ2-3	SARNPGQGSGEQY
12	TRBV4-2	TRBJ2-5	ASSEQGVDETQY
9	TRBV28	TRBJ1-1	ASTLWTEAF
10	TRBV12-3/TRBV12-4	TRBJ2-5	ASSGTGGTQY
11	TRBV7-7	TRBJ2-1	ASSFMGDNEQF
13	TRBV6-5	TRBJ1-2	ASSLQGALNYGYT
12	TRBV12-3/TRBV12-4	TRBJ2-3	ASSLSRRTDTQY